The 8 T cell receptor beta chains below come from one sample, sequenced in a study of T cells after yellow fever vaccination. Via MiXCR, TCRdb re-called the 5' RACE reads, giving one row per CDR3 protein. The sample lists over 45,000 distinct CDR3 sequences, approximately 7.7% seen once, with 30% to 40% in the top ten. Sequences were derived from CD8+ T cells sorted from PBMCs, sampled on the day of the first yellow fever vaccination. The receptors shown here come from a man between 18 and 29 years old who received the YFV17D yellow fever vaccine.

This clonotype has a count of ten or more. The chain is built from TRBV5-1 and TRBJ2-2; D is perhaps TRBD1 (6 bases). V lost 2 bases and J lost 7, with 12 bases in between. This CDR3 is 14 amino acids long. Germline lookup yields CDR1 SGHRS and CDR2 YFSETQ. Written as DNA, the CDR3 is TGCGCCAGCAGCTTCTACAGGGTGGACGGGGAGCTGTTTTTT. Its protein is CASSFYRVDGELFF.

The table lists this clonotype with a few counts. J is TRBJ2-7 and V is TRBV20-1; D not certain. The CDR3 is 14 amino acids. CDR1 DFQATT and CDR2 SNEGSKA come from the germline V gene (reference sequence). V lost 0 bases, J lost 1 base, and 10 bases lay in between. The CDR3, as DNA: TGCAGTGCTAGAGATCCGGCGCATTCCTACGAGCAGTACTTC. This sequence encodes CSARDPAHSYEQYF.

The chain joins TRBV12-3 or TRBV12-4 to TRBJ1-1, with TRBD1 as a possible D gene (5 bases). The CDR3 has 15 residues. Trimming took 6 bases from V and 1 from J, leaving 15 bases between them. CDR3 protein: CASRWGWGGNTEAFF. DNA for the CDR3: TGTGCCAGCAGGTGGGGGTGGGGGGGGAACACTGAAGCTTTCTTT.

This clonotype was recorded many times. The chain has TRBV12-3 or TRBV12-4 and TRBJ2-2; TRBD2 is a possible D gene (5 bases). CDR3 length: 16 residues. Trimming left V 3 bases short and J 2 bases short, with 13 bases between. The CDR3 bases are TGTGCCAGCAGTTTTAACCGGGATCCTAACACCGGGGAGCTGTTTTTT. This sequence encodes CASSFNRDPNTGELFF.

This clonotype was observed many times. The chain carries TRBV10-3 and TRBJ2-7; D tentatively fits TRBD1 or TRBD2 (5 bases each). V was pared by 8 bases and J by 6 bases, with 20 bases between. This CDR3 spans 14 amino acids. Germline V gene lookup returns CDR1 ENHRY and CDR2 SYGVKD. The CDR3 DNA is TGTGCCATCGGGTCGGGGCGACTGTACGCCGAGCAGTACTTC. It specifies CAIGSGRLYAEQYF.

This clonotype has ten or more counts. CDR3 nucleotide sequence: TGTGCCACCAGCAGAGGTCCGTTACGGAACACCGGGGAGCTGTTTTTT. Translating it yields CATSRGPLRNTGELFF. This chain links TRBV15 with TRBJ2-2; D call uncertain. Germline V gene lookup returns CDR1 LNHNV and CDR2 YYDKDF (reference sequence). This CDR3 is 16 amino acids long. Trimming stripped 1 base from V and 1 base from J, with 10 bases between.

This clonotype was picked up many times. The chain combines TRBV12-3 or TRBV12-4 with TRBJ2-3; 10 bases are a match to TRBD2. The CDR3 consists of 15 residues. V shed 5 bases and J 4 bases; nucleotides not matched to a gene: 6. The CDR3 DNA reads TGTGCCAGCAGTCCAGCGGGGGGGCGTTCAGATACGCAGTATTTT. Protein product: CASSPAGGRSDTQYF.

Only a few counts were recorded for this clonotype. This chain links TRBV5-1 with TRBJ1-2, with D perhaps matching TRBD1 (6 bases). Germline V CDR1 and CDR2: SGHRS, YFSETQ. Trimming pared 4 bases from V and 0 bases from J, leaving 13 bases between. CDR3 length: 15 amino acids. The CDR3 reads CASSVMDRSNYGYTF. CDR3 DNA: TGCGCCAGCAGCGTAATGGACAGATCTAACTATGGCTACACCTTC.